One and the same sample provided the 9 T cell receptor beta chains below, sequenced in a study of cytomegalovirus exposure and HLA in healthy donors. Sequenced by immunoSEQ multiplex PCR; TCRdb stores in-frame clones only, minus some. The table includes roughly 100,000 clones, about nine tenths detected once. Sequenced sample: PBMCs. These receptors all come from a woman between 18 and 29 years old in good health and CMV-seropositive.

The chain uses TRBV4-1 and TRBJ1-5, with a weak D call TRBD1 (5 bases). The CDR3 is 16 residues long. Trimming removed 2 bases from V and 2 bases from J, with 13 bases in between. Germline CDR1 MGHRA, CDR2 YSYEKL. In DNA, the CDR3 is TGCGCCAGCAGCCAACCGATGGGGGGTGGCAATCAGCCCCAGCATTTT. Protein: CASSQPMGGGNQPQHF.

The rearrangement links TRBV10-3 to TRBJ1-6; weak D call: TRBD1 (5 bases). This CDR3 is 13 amino acids long. The V gene lost 6 bases and the J gene lost 8 bases, with 11 bases spanning the gap. Germline V gene data show CDR1 as ENHRY and CDR2 as SYGVKD. The CDR3 sequence: CAISDLGDSPLHF. The CDR3 coding sequence is TGTGCCATCAGCGATTTAGGGGATTCACCCCTCCACTTT.

Only a few counts were recorded for this clone. The chain recombines TRBV10-3 with TRBJ2-5, with a weak D call TRBD1 (6 bases). V was shortened by 8 bases and J by 6 bases, with 16 bases between the two germline ends. The CDR3 covers 13 residues. The germline CDR1 and CDR2 sequences are ENHRY and SYGVKD. CDR3 residues: CAIGTSREQTQYF. The CDR3 nucleotides are TGTGCCATCGGGACATCCCGGGAACAGACCCAGTACTTC.

This sequence joins TRBV7-9 and TRBJ1-4; 12 nucleotides line up with TRBD1. The V gene's germline CDR1 is SEHNR and CDR2 FQNEAQ (reference sequence). This CDR3 region has 17 residues. After removal of 3 bases from V and 3 bases from J, the junction contained 5 bases not matched to a gene. Written as DNA, the CDR3 is TGTGCCAGCAGCTTCGGGACAGGGGGCTGGTCTAATGAAAAACTGTTTTTT. Protein sequence: CASSFGTGGWSNEKLFF.

The DNA of the CDR3 is TGCGCCAGCAGCCAAGATCGTCTGCGGGGGGGCCGGCCAGATACGCAGTATTTT. Its translation: CASSQDRLRGGRPDTQYF. The chain employs TRBV4-3 and TRBJ2-3; 9 positions agree with TRBD2. This CDR3 comprises 18 residues. The junction had 11 bases not matched to a gene; V was cut back by 0 bases and J by 4 bases. Germline CDR1 is LGHNA and CDR2 is YSLEER.

This chain links TRBV4-3 with TRBJ2-3; D perhaps matches TRBD2 (6 bases). The CDR3 loop spans 18 amino acids. V gave up 1 base and J gave up 4 bases, with 21 bases separating them. Looked up from germline, CDR1 is LGHNA and CDR2 is YSLEER. This CDR3 reads CASSQVSGGLGVPDTQYF. DNA of the CDR3: TGCGCCAGCAGCCAAGTATCCGGGGGACTGGGGGTACCAGATACGCAGTATTTT.

The CDR3 loop is CASSTLDRGGYEQYF. DNA of the CDR3: TGTGCCAGTAGTACCTTAGACAGGGGCGGTTACGAGCAGTACTTC. The chain is built from TRBV19 and TRBJ2-7, with 8 bases lining up with TRBD1. Looked up from germline, CDR1 is LNHDA and CDR2 is SQIVND (reference sequence). The V and J ends lost 4 bases and 4 bases, in that order; junction bases with no gene match: 9. This CDR3 is 15 amino acids long.

The V call is TRBV28, the J call TRBJ1-5, with TRBD1 matching over 8 bases. This CDR3 region has 14 residues. Trimming cost V 5 bases and J 7 bases; bases outside gene matches: 7. Germline values: CDR1 MDHEN, CDR2 SYDVKM. CDR3 DNA sequence: TGTGCCAGCAGTCAAAGACAGGGGTGGCAGCCCCAGCATTTT. As protein: CASSQRQGWQPQHF.

The chain recombines TRBV7-8 with TRBJ2-3, with 12 bases lining up with TRBD2. The ends lost 2 bases at V and 4 bases at J; junction bases unmatched: 4. Germline CDR1 reads SGHVS; CDR2 reads FQNEAQ. The CDR3 is made up of 16 amino acids. The CDR3 spells CASSLLAGGQADTQYF. The CDR3 DNA is TGTGCCAGCAGCTTACTAGCGGGGGGGCAGGCAGATACGCAGTATTTT.